The rows below give T cell receptor beta chains drawn from one sample of a study of PD-1 blockade in mismatch repair-deficient tumors. Method: immunoSEQ multiplex PCR; TCRdb's copy keeps in-frame clones and lacks some. The sample shows fewer than 45,000 clones, roughly 85% of them seen only once. This material consisted of peripheral blood, taken approximately 78 weeks after starting pembrolizumab. These receptors came from an adult with mismatch repair-deficient cancer. CDR3s include the opening cysteine and the closing phenylalanine or tryptophan. The order of the fields is J gene, V gene, D gene, clone size, CDR3 protein, CDR3 DNA. D genes are given only for firm matches. Size values are once, few and many counts, or a class for expanded clones, and some rows have none.

TRBJ2-2 | TRBV5-1 | . | few | CASSLGATDTGELFF | TGCGCCAGCAGCTTGGGGGCCACGGACACCGGGGAGCTGTTTTTT
TRBJ2-5 | TRBV7-9 | . | . | CASSPSGGRAETQYF | TGTGCCAGCAGTCCTAGTGGGGGCAGGGCGGAGACCCAGTACTTC
TRBJ2-1 | TRBV5-1 | TRBD2 | . | CASGAGTRSPYNEQFF | TGCGCCAGCGGAGCCGGGACTAGATCTCCCTACAATGAGCAGTTCTTC
TRBJ2-3 | TRBV18 | TRBD2 | . | CASEGGTSGADTQYF | TGTGCCAGTGAAGGCGGGACTAGCGGGGCAGATACGCAGTATTTT
TRBJ2-1 | TRBV18 | . | . | CASSPNALRGGNEQFF | TGTGCCAGCTCACCAAACGCGCTCAGGGGAGGCAATGAGCAGTTCTTC
TRBJ2-1 | TRBV6-6 | TRBD2 | once | CASYGALAGGRNEQFF | TGTGCCAGCTACGGGGCGCTAGCGGGAGGGAGAAATGAGCAGTTCTTC
TRBJ2-6 | TRBV4-2 | TRBD2 | . | CASSQRLSSGASGANVLTF | TGTGCCAGCAGCCAACGACTTAGTAGCGGGGCCTCTGGGGCCAACGTCCTGACTTTC
TRBJ2-7 | TRBV4-1 | TRBD2 | once | CASSQVPTSASSYEQYF | TGCGCCAGCAGCCAAGTCCCGACTAGCGCGAGCTCCTACGAGCAGTACTTC
TRBJ2-7 | TRBV4-2 | . | few | CASSQTIGPGEQYF | TGTGCCAGCAGCCAGACTATCGGTCCGGGGGAGCAGTACTTC
TRBJ2-3 | TRBV11-2 | . | . | CASSLRGVVSTDTQYF | TGTGCCAGCAGCTTACGGGGTGTAGTCTCCACAGATACGCAGTATTTT
TRBJ1-1 | TRBV6-5 | . | . | CASRHRDLNTEAFF | TGTGCCAGCAGGCATAGGGACCTGAACACTGAAGCTTTCTTT
TRBJ2-1 | TRBV7-3 | . | . | CASSFRDNNEQFF | TGTGCCAGCAGCTTCAGAGACAACAATGAGCAGTTCTTC
TRBJ2-2 | TRBV27 | . | . | CASSPGVGGANTGELFF | TGTGCCAGCAGCCCGGGGGTAGGGGGCGCGAACACCGGGGAGCTGTTTTTT
TRBJ1-3 | TRBV29-1 | . | . | CSVWLSGNTIYF | TGCAGCGTTTGGCTCTCTGGAAACACCATATATTTT
TRBJ2-2 | TRBV5-5 | TRBD2 | . | CASSLVRGLAGSTGELFF | TGTGCCAGCAGCTTGGTTCGAGGGCTAGCGGGAAGCACCGGGGAGCTGTTTTTT
TRBJ2-7 | TRBV6-5 | . | . | CASSYSRVHEQYF | TGTGCCAGCAGTTACTCGAGGGTCCACGAGCAGTACTTC
TRBJ1-4 | TRBV2 | . | . | CASSVGSRGGEKLFF | TGTGCCAGCAGTGTGGGAAGCAGGGGTGGTGAAAAACTGTTTTTT
TRBJ2-1 | TRBV4-1 | . | . | CASSQEERRHNEQFF | TGCGCCAGCAGCCAAGAGGAGCGGAGACACAATGAGCAGTTCTTC
TRBJ1-5 | TRBV5-8 | . | . | CASNPSNQPQHF | TGTGCCAGCAACCCCAGCAATCAGCCCCAGCATTTT
TRBJ2-7 | TRBV7-8 | TRBD2 | . | CASSFWLAGRSYEQYF | TGTGCCAGCAGCTTTTGGTTAGCGGGGCGGTCCTACGAGCAGTACTTC
TRBJ1-1 | TRBV6-5 | . | . | CASNSEGDGTEAFF | TGTGCCAGCAACTCGGAGGGGGATGGCACTGAAGCTTTCTTT
TRBJ1-1 | TRBV11-2 | TRBD1 | . | CASSSLKQGVNTEAFF | TGTGCCAGCAGCTCCCTGAAACAGGGGGTGAACACTGAAGCTTTCTTT
TRBJ2-5 | TRBV5-1 | TRBD2 | . | CASTLGARGGETQYF | TGCGCCAGCACGTTGGGCGCCCGGGGAGGGGAGACCCAGTACTTC
TRBJ1-4 | TRBV7-9 | TRBD1 | . | CASSPPFDRGREKLFF | TGTGCCAGCAGCCCCCCCTTTGACAGGGGGCGCGAAAAACTGTTTTTT
TRBJ2-6 | TRBV9 | TRBD2 | . | CASSETQGFGRLGANVLTF | TGTGCCAGCAGCGAGACCCAGGGTTTCGGGAGGCTTGGGGCCAACGTCCTGACTTTC
TRBJ2-1 | TRBV7-3 | TRBD2 | . | CASSLLGLADNEQFF | TGTGCCAGCAGCCTCCTTGGACTAGCGGATAATGAGCAGTTCTTC
TRBJ2-1 | TRBV11-2 | . | . | CASSSSTSIEQFF | TGTGCCAGCAGCTCCTCGACTAGTATTGAGCAGTTCTTC
TRBJ1-1 | TRBV19 | TRBD1 | once | CASSIVGTDTEAFF | TGTGCCAGTAGTATTGTTGGGACAGACACTGAAGCTTTCTTT
TRBJ1-4 | TRBV5-1 | . | . | CASSLGRGGEKLFF | TGCGCCAGCAGCTTGGGACGGGGAGGTGAAAAACTGTTTTTT
TRBJ1-2 | TRBV18 | TRBD1 | . | CASSPTAAGTDYGYTF | TGTGCCAGCTCGCCGACCGCCGCCGGGACAGACTATGGCTACACCTTC
TRBJ2-5 | TRBV7-9 | TRBD2 | once | CASSLTGGRAGETQYF | TGTGCCAGCAGCTTAACTGGCGGGAGGGCCGGAGAGACCCAGTACTTC
TRBJ2-7 | TRBV27 | . | few | CASSLGANEQYF | TGTGCCAGCAGTCTGGGGGCGAACGAGCAGTACTTC
TRBJ2-3 | TRBV4-1 | . | . | CASSHEDWVRGDTQYF | TGCGCCAGCAGCCATGAGGACTGGGTTCGCGGAGATACGCAGTATTTT
TRBJ2-1 | TRBV5-1 | TRBD2 | once | CASSLERSRLAGFHEQFF | TGCGCCAGCAGCTTGGAGAGGTCCAGACTAGCGGGTTTCCATGAGCAGTTCTTC
TRBJ1-4 | TRBV5-5 | . | . | CASSLVTSENEKLFF | TGTGCCAGCAGCTTGGTAACGTCAGAGAATGAAAAACTGTTTTTT
TRBJ2-3 | TRBV6-5 | TRBD2 | . | CASSLTSKAADTQYF | TGTGCCAGCAGCCTGACTAGCAAGGCGGCAGATACGCAGTATTTT
TRBJ2-2 | TRBV7-3 | . | . | CASSLRTALNTGELFF | TGTGCCAGCAGCTTAAGGACAGCCCTGAACACCGGGGAGCTGTTTTTT
TRBJ2-1 | TRBV4-1 | TRBD2 | . | CASSREGSYNEQFF | TGCGCCAGCAGCCGGGAGGGTTCCTACAATGAGCAGTTCTTC
TRBJ1-4 | TRBV5-4 | TRBD1 | . | CASSSRDSLEKLFF | TGTGCCAGCAGCAGCCGGGACAGTCTCGAAAAACTGTTTTTT
TRBJ1-2 | TRBV6-1 | . | . | CASSEEAPNYGYTF | TGTGCCAGCAGTGAAGAGGCTCCTAACTATGGCTACACCTTC
TRBJ2-7 | TRBV6-1 | TRBD2 | . | CASSEPGSGRNSYEQYF | TGTGCCAGCAGTGAACCCGGTAGCGGGAGAAATAGTTACGAGCAGTACTTC
TRBJ2-2 | TRBV4-3 | . | . | CASSQETAFRGELFF | TGCGCCAGCAGCCAAGAAACCGCGTTTAGGGGGGAGCTGTTTTTT
TRBJ1-1 | TRBV7-6 | . | once | CASRGYKDTEAFF | TGTGCCAGCAGGGGCTATAAAGACACTGAAGCTTTCTTT
TRBJ2-3 | TRBV12-5 | . | . | CASGLGTTSTDTQYF | TGTGCTAGTGGACTGGGGACGACTAGCACAGATACGCAGTATTTT
TRBJ2-1 | TRBV7-9 | . | . | CASSFGLFDEQFF | TGTGCCAGCAGCTTCGGATTATTCGATGAGCAGTTCTTC
TRBJ1-1 | TRBV18 | . | . | CASSPVRVLTEAFF | TGTGCCAGCTCACCCGTCAGGGTATTAACTGAAGCTTTCTTT
TRBJ1-4 | TRBV4-1 | . | once | CASSPISTVANEKLFF | TGCGCCAGCAGCCCCATTTCCACAGTGGCTAATGAAAAACTGTTTTTT
TRBJ2-1 | TRBV5-4 | . | . | CASSLGQGNEQFF | TGTGCCAGCAGCTTGGGGCAGGGGAATGAGCAGTTCTTC
TRBJ2-7 | TRBV19 | . | few | CASSLDSSYEQYF | TGTGCCAGTAGTCTTGACAGTTCCTACGAGCAGTACTTC
TRBJ2-1 | TRBV10-1 | TRBD1 | . | CASSEPRTGFNEQFF | TGCGCCAGCAGTGAGCCCCGGACAGGGTTTAATGAGCAGTTCTTC
TRBJ1-5 | TRBV6-1 | . | once | CASSVVGNQPQHF | TGTGCCAGCAGTGTAGTCGGCAATCAGCCCCAGCATTTT
TRBJ1-2 | TRBV15 | . | . | CATTTGGKFANYGYTF | TGTGCCACCACCACAGGTGGGAAATTCGCTAACTATGGCTACACCTTC
TRBJ2-1 | TRBV7-7 | . | . | CASSSRLGDEQFF | TGTGCTAGCAGCTCCCGATTAGGCGATGAGCAGTTCTTC
TRBJ2-1 | TRBV15 | TRBD2 | once | CATSGPSGRAHEQFF | TGTGCCACCAGCGGCCCTAGCGGGAGGGCCCATGAGCAGTTCTTC
TRBJ1-2 | TRBV4-2 | . | . | CASSQEYRGPYGYTF | TGTGCCAGCAGCCAAGAATACCGCGGACCCTATGGCTACACCTTC
TRBJ1-5 | TRBV5-1 | . | . | CASSLGVVGDQPQHF | TGCGCCAGCAGCTTGGGTGTGGTCGGGGATCAGCCCCAGCATTTT
TRBJ2-4 | TRBV18 | . | . | CASSPMESAKNIQYF | TGTGCCAGCTCACCCATGGAATCAGCCAAAAACATTCAGTACTTC
TRBJ2-2 | TRBV6-5 | . | . | CASKADGVVDGELFF | TGTGCCAGTAAAGCAGACGGGGTGGTTGACGGGGAGCTGTTTTTT